Presented here are 29 T cell receptor beta chains from one specimen sequenced in a study of blood T cells in healthy people across ages. The authors ran a second PCR of roughly 6 to 12 cycles using a sample-barcoded 5' primer and a J-beta primer mix. TCRdb independently ran MiXCR on the 5' RACE reads; one entry per CDR3 protein. Of 1.5 million to 1.9 million distinct CDR3 sequences in the sample, less than 45% were seen once. Sequenced material: blood. Receptors were obtained from a woman younger than 35 in good health.

This clonotype was seen a handful of times. This chain connects TRBV25-1 to TRBJ1-2, with 7 bases fitting TRBD1. This CDR3 region has 15 residues. CDR1 is MGHDK and CDR2 is SYGVNS in the germline V gene. The chain's CDR3 is CATSRGGTWGYGYTF. CDR3 coding DNA: TGTGCAACTTCCAGGGGGGGGACCTGGGGATATGGCTACACCTTC.

The chain is built from TRBV11-1 and TRBJ2-3; possible D gene TRBD1, 6 bases. V lost 2 bases to trimming and J lost 2 bases, with 14 bases between them. Germline loops: CDR1 SGHAT, CDR2 FQDESV (reference sequence). The CDR3 is 16 amino acids. CDR3 sequence reads: CASSLTRDTLTDTQYF. The CDR3 DNA is TGTGCCAGCAGCTTAACCCGGGACACCCTCACAGATACGCAGTATTTT.

V is TRBV7-2 and J is TRBJ2-3; 11 bases align to TRBD2. Unmatched junction bases numbered 10, after V lost 5 bases and J lost 6 bases. The CDR3 length is 16 residues. CDR1 is SGHTA and CDR2 is FQGNSA in the germline V gene. The DNA of the CDR3 is TGTGCCAGCAGCGGTAATAGCGGGGGGGCCGGGGATACGCAGTATTTT. It codes for CASSGNSGGAGDTQYF.

The rearrangement uses TRBV11-2 and TRBJ2-7; 7 bases agree with TRBD1. Trimming at V came to 0 bases and at J to 5 bases, leaving 7 bases not matched to a gene. This CDR3 is built from 15 residues. Germline V lookup: CDR1 SGHAT, CDR2 FQNNGV. The CDR3 DNA reads as TGTGCCAGCAGCTTAGATGCAGGGGGAACGAACGAGCAGTACTTC. It translates to CASSLDAGGTNEQYF.

This clonotype has only a few counts. The chain is built from TRBV27 and TRBJ2-5; possibly TRBD1 for D (6 bases). Germline loops: CDR1 MNHEY, CDR2 SMNVEV (reference sequence). This CDR3 spans 15 amino acids. V lost 2 bases, J lost 2 bases, and 12 bases lay in between. CDR3 nucleotide sequence: TGTGCCAGCAGTTTAAGACAGGACATTCAAGAGACCCAGTACTTC. Residues: CASSLRQDIQETQYF.

This chain uses TRBV6-1 with TRBJ1-2; weak D call: TRBD1 (5 bases). The V and J ends lost 3 bases and 4 bases respectively, with 12 bases between them. CDR3 length: 14 residues. Germline CDR1 MNHNS, CDR2 SASEGT. CDR3 bases: TGTGCCAGCAGTGAGTTTCCACAGGTCTATGGCTACACCTTC. Translating it yields CASSEFPQVYGYTF.

This clonotype appeared a few times. The CDR3 region has the DNA TGTGCCAGCTCACTCCCTCACGCGACAGGCGCCTACAATGAGCAGTTCTTC. It specifies CASSLPHATGAYNEQFF. The rearrangement links TRBV18 to TRBJ2-1, with D possibly being TRBD1 (6 bases). Between the trimmed V and J ends, which lost 4 bases and 2 bases, there was a span of 18 bases. Germline V lookup: CDR1 KGHSH, CDR2 LQKENI. This CDR3 spans 17 amino acids.

There are a few counts of this clonotype. CDR3 loop: CASSRGIETQYF. The CDR3 coding sequence is TGTGCCAGCAGTCGGGGGATCGAGACCCAGTACTTC. This chain joins TRBV12-3 or TRBV12-4 and TRBJ2-5; weak D call: TRBD2 (6 bases). The CDR3 contains 12 residues. V gave up 5 bases and J gave up 5 bases, with 9 bases separating them.

J is TRBJ1-5 and V is TRBV11-2; D gene unclear. CDR1 and CDR2 (germline): SGHAT, FQNNGV. This CDR3 is 14 amino acids long. V was shortened by 2 bases and J by 6 bases, with 11 bases between the two germline ends. CDR3 sequence reads: CASSLSGIAQPQHF. The CDR3 DNA reads as TGTGCCAGCAGCTTATCAGGAATCGCTCAGCCCCAGCATTTT.

The chain employs TRBV6-2 or TRBV6-3 and TRBJ1-5; maybe TRBD1 (5 bases). Germline V gene sequence: CDR1 MNHEY, CDR2 SVGEGT. The germline V and J ends were trimmed by 5 bases and 6 bases, with 26 bases remaining between them. The CDR3 runs to 18 residues. The CDR3 DNA reads TGTGCCAGCAGTGCTCTCGTCGGGGCAGACTACCTAATTCAGCCCCAGCATTTT. Its translation: CASSALVGADYLIQPQHF.

This chain uses TRBV18 with TRBJ2-4; 7 bases line up with TRBD1. Losses at the gene ends were 2 bases for V and 3 bases for J; bases not matched to a gene: 1. Germline V lookup: CDR1 KGHSH, CDR2 LQKENI. CDR3 length: 14 residues. This CDR3 is CASSPRTGKNIQYF. The CDR3 coding sequence is TGTGCCAGCTCACCAAGGACAGGCAAAAACATTCAGTACTTC.

CDR3 region: CASSATSHRGGEKLFF. CDR3 bases: TGTGCCAGCAGTGCCACGTCGCATCGGGGGGGTGAAAAACTGTTTTTT. The chain has TRBV25-1 and TRBJ1-4, with TRBD1 as a possible D gene (5 bases). The ends were cut back, 4 bases at V and 7 bases at J, with 19 bases in the middle. There are 16 residues in the CDR3. Germline V CDR1 and CDR2: MGHDK, SYGVNS.

The rearrangement links TRBV20-1 to TRBJ2-7; D is uncertain. V lost 0 bases, J lost 4 bases, and 7 bases lay in between. Germline V gene sequence: CDR1 DFQATT, CDR2 SNEGSKA (reference sequence). The CDR3 spans 12 residues. The CDR3 is CSAREVGYEQYF. In DNA, the CDR3 is TGCAGTGCTAGAGAAGTGGGTTACGAGCAGTACTTC.

The rearrangement uses TRBV29-1 and TRBJ2-4, with 7 bases identical to TRBD1. The DNA matches TRBJ2-7 better at its end, which makes the J call doubtful. Germline V lookup: CDR1 SQVTM, CDR2 ANQGSEA. The CDR3 length is 14 residues. This chain's CDR3 is CSVRTGEPPYEQYF. The DNA for the CDR3 is TGCAGCGTCCGAACAGGGGAGCCCCCCTACGAGCAGTACTTC.

The chain joins TRBV20-1 to TRBJ2-7, with D unresolved. The germline gives CDR1 DFQATT, CDR2 SNEGSKA (reference sequence). Trimming took off 3 bases at V and 7 bases at J, with 10 bases between the two ends. The CDR3 loop spans 11 amino acids. CDR3 nucleotides: TGCAGTGCTAGCCCCTCCAATGAGCAGTACTTC. Its translation is CSASPSNEQYF.

The chain has TRBV2 and TRBJ1-5; 7 bases map to TRBD1. The trim removed 3 bases at V and 6 bases at J, leaving 11 bases unmatched. Looked up from germline, CDR1 is SNHLY and CDR2 is FYNNEI. The CDR3 is 16 amino acids. The CDR3 DNA sequence: TGTGCCAGCAGTGAGGGAAAAGACAGGGTGGGTCAGCCCCAGCATTTT. It codes for CASSEGKDRVGQPQHF.

With respect to this clonotype: A read error may account for a junction end that differs from germline. The chain joins TRBV28 to TRBJ1-4; TRBD1 is a possible D gene (6 bases). Germline V lookup: CDR1 MDHEN, CDR2 SYDVKM. The CDR3 has 15 amino acids. CDR3: CASSPTGSANEELFF. CDR3 nucleotide sequence: TGTGCCAGCAGCCCCACAGGGTCAGCTAATGAAGAACTGTTTTTT.

Only a few counts were recorded for this clonotype. The chain couples TRBV9 to TRBJ2-7, with 11 bases aligning to TRBD1. The junction had 7 bases not matched to a gene; V was cut back by 1 base and J by 4 bases. This CDR3 spans 16 amino acids. Germline-derived CDR1 and CDR2 are SGDLS and YYNGEE. The CDR3 DNA sequence: TGTGCCAGCAGCGTAAGTGGGACAGGGGGAAGGTACGAGCAGTACTTC. Protein product: CASSVSGTGGRYEQYF. Drawing the rest from reference TRBV9 and TRBJ2-7, the complete variable domain is DSGVTQTPKHLITATGQRVTLRCSPRSGDLSVYWYQQSLDQGLQFLIQYYNGEERAKGNILERFSAQQFPDLHSELNLSSLELGDSALYFCASSVSGTGGRYEQYFGPGTRLTVT.

The V and J genes are TRBV12-5 and TRBJ1-1, with D unresolved. V lost 3 bases to trimming and J lost 2 bases, with 10 bases between them. Germline V gives CDR1 LGHNT, CDR2 FRNRAP. The CDR3 has 14 amino acids. The CDR3 region has the DNA TGTGCTAGTGGTTTAGGCAGGACCAACACTGAAGCTTTCTTT. Its protein is CASGLGRTNTEAFF.

This clonotype was seen more than once but under ten times. The chain links TRBV6-6 to TRBJ1-2; 8 bases line up with TRBD1. The CDR3 spans 14 residues. Germline V gene sequence: CDR1 MNHNY, CDR2 SVGAGI (reference sequence). With 6 bases clipped from V and 4 bases from J, the junction kept 7 bases outside the gene matches. DNA for the CDR3: TGTGCCAGCAGACAACCAGGGGGCGCCTATGGCTACACCTTC. Translated, it gives CASRQPGGAYGYTF.

The chain couples TRBV20-1 to TRBJ2-7, with 9 bases fitting TRBD1. The CDR3 runs to 14 residues. Germline assignment: CDR1 DFQATT and CDR2 SNEGSKA (reference sequence). V dropped 7 bases and J dropped 7; count of bases not matched to a gene: 14. The chain's CDR3 is CSVVGTGIRGEQYF. As DNA, the CDR3 is TGCAGTGTTGTCGGGACAGGGATACGAGGTGAGCAGTACTTC.

This clonotype came up many times. The rearrangement links TRBV7-9 to TRBJ2-5; 7 bases line up with TRBD1. Trimming at V came to 6 bases and at J to 3 bases, leaving 4 bases not matched to a gene. Germline CDR1 SEHNR, CDR2 FQNEAQ (reference sequence). The CDR3 extends over 13 amino acids. The CDR3 coding sequence is TGTGCCAGCAGTCGACAGGGTGAAGAGACCCAGTACTTC. As protein: CASSRQGEETQYF. Full variable domain (missing parts from reference TRBV7-9 and TRBJ2-5): DTGVSQNPRHKITKRGQNVTFRCDPISEHNRLYWYRQTLGQGPEFLTYFQNEAQLEKSRLLSDRFSAERPKGSFSTLEIQRTEQGDSAMYLCASSRQGEETQYFGPGTRLLVL.

The sample holds a few counts of this clonotype. V usage is TRBV4-3 and J usage is TRBJ1-1, with D unresolved. The CDR3 spans 15 residues. V was trimmed by 2 bases and J by 0 bases, leaving 10 bases between them. The germline V gene has CDR1 LGHNA and CDR2 YSLEER. CDR3 region: CASSQYRRMNTEAFF. The CDR3 bases are TGCGCCAGCAGCCAATATCGACGGATGAACACTGAAGCTTTCTTT.

The V gene is TRBV7-9, the J gene TRBJ2-3, with D possibly TRBD1 on 5 matching bases. Germline assignment: CDR1 SEHNR and CDR2 FQNEAQ (reference sequence). The length of the CDR3 is 13 residues. The V and J ends lost 5 bases and 5 bases respectively, with 11 bases between them. CDR3 in amino acids: CASSMNRIDTQYF. CDR3 in DNA: TGTGCCAGCAGCATGAACAGGATAGATACGCAGTATTTT.

The V call is TRBV4-3, the J call TRBJ2-4; D ambiguous. The CDR3 has 20 amino acids. Germline CDR1 reads LGHNA; CDR2 reads YSLEER. Deletions cut 0 bases from V and 6 bases from J, with 27 bases between. The CDR3 DNA follows: TGCGCCAGCAGCCAAGATATCTCGGGTAGCCCCGAAAAAAAAAGAAACATTCAGTACTTC. Residues: CASSQDISGSPEKKRNIQYF.

This clonotype occurred a few times. The J gene is TRBJ2-5, the V gene TRBV15; TRBD1 is a possible D gene (5 bases). The V end lost 0 bases, the J end lost 2 bases, and 7 bases lay between the germline ends. This CDR3 contains 14 residues. The germline V gene encodes CDR1 LNHNV and CDR2 YYDKDF (reference sequence). CDR3 in amino acids: CATSRDRAQETQYF. CDR3 DNA: TGTGCCACCAGCAGAGACAGGGCTCAAGAGACCCAGTACTTC. The full variable domain, rest sourced from reference TRBV15 and TRBJ2-5, is DAMVIQNPRYQVTQFGKPVTLSCSQTLNHNVMYWYQQKSSQAPKLLFHYYDKDFNNEADTPDNFQSRRPNTSFCFLDIRSPGLGDTAMYLCATSRDRAQETQYFGPGTRLLVL.

V and J are TRBV4-2 and TRBJ1-2; 7 bases are a match to TRBD1. There are 15 residues in the CDR3. The germline gives CDR1 LGHNA, CDR2 YNFKEQ. Unmatched junction bases numbered 6, after V lost 3 bases and J lost 2 bases. Here the CDR3 DNA reads TGTGCCAGCAGCCAGCAGACAGGGCCGAACTATGGCTACACCTTC. Amino acids: CASSQQTGPNYGYTF.

The chain carries TRBV25-1 and TRBJ2-1, with 10 bases fitting TRBD2. Germline-derived CDR1 and CDR2 are MGHDK and SYGVNS. V was clipped by 3 bases and J by 10 bases; unmatched bases: 3. The CDR3 is 13 amino acids. The CDR3 sequence is CASSDPGLAEQFF. The CDR3 region has the DNA TGTGCCAGCAGTGATCCGGGACTAGCGGAGCAGTTCTTC.

The genes are TRBV12-3 or TRBV12-4 and TRBJ1-1; the D is unclear. The CDR3 extends over 14 amino acids. V gave up 7 bases and J gave up 6 bases, with 18 bases separating them. The CDR3 nucleotides read TGTGCCAGCACCCTAGCCAGAGTCGAATCTGAAGCTTTCTTT. Its translation is CASTLARVESEAFF.